The 21 T cell receptor beta chains reported below all come from one sample, sequenced in a study of beta chain features in type 1 diabetes. The sequenced template was cDNA made from the entire isolated RNA. Method: immunoSEQ multiplex PCR; TCRdb's copy keeps in-frame clones and lacks some. The data show 450,000 to 600,000 clones, approximately 30% seen once. The specimen sequenced was naive CD4+ T cells from blood. Receptors originate from a young man in good health.

The chain couples TRBV4-3 to TRBJ2-7; 10 nucleotides line up with TRBD2. J was trimmed by 4 bases and V by 1 base; bases with no gene match: 10. Looked up from germline, CDR1 is LGHNA and CDR2 is YSLEER. The CDR3 extends over 17 amino acids. The CDR3 sequence: CASSQVWSASGSYEQYF. As DNA, the CDR3 is TGCGCCAGCAGCCAAGTATGGTCGGCTAGCGGGAGTTACGAGCAGTACTTC.

This clone was counted a few times. The rearrangement links TRBV6-6 to TRBJ2-1; 13 bases line up with TRBD2. The germline gives CDR1 MNHNY, CDR2 SVGAGI (reference sequence). V was clipped by 6 bases and J by 4 bases; unmatched bases: 6. The CDR3 is made up of 16 amino acids. CDR3 DNA: TGTGCCAGCAGAGGACTAGCGGGAGCCAATTACAATGAGCAGTTCTTC. This sequence encodes CASRGLAGANYNEQFF.

V and J are TRBV6-1 and TRBJ2-7, with D perhaps TRBD1 (6 bases). Trimming left V 6 bases short and J 0 bases short, with 15 bases between. Germline V gene sequence: CDR1 MNHNS, CDR2 SASEGT. The CDR3 has 15 residues. CDR3 sequence reads: CASRLPTGYSYEQYF. CDR3 DNA sequence: TGTGCCAGCAGACTACCGACAGGCTACTCCTACGAGCAGTACTTC.

This rearrangement joins TRBV25-1 to TRBJ2-3; the match to TRBD2 covers 11 bases. The CDR3 sequence is 15 residues long. Unmatched junction bases numbered 6, after V lost 9 bases and J lost 1 base. From germline, CDR1 is MGHDK and CDR2 SYGVNS. CDR3 amino acids: CASSGRASGTDTQYF. Here the CDR3 DNA reads TGTGCCAGTAGCGGGAGGGCCTCGGGCACAGATACGCAGTATTTT.

This sequence joins TRBV20-1 and TRBJ2-3; 7 bases map to TRBD2. J lost 9 bases, V lost 6 bases, and 6 bases had no gene match. Germline lookup yields CDR1 DFQATT and CDR2 SNEGSKA (reference sequence). The CDR3 runs to 11 residues. CDR3 region: CSATLRETQYF. The CDR3 DNA sequence: TGCAGTGCCACGCTGCGGGAGACGCAGTATTTT.

The chain is built from TRBV5-1 and TRBJ2-3; either TRBD1 or TRBD2 may supply D (5 bases each). This CDR3 is 14 amino acids long. Trimming cost V 1 base and J 2 bases, with 8 bases left between them. Per germline, CDR1 SGHRS and CDR2 YFSETQ. The DNA of the CDR3 is TGCGCCAGCAGCTTGCCGGGGCCCACAGATACGCAGTATTTT. Translating it yields CASSLPGPTDTQYF.

The chain carries TRBV7-9 and TRBJ2-3; D call uncertain. CDR1 and CDR2 (germline): SEHNR, FQNEAQ (reference sequence). V was cut by 5 bases and J by 0 bases, with 12 bases left in between. This CDR3 has 15 amino acids. The CDR3 loop reads CASSHKSASTDTQYF. The CDR3 coding sequence is TGTGCCAGCAGCCACAAGTCGGCCAGCACAGATACGCAGTATTTT.

The chain combines TRBV6-1 with TRBJ2-7, with 7 bases lining up with TRBD1. CDR1 and CDR2 (germline): MNHNS, SASEGT. V gave up 6 bases and J gave up 0 bases; unmatched junction bases: 5. The CDR3 length is 14 residues. CDR3 amino acids: CASRTTGTSYEQYF. The CDR3 nucleotides read TGTGCCAGCAGGACGACAGGGACCTCCTACGAGCAGTACTTC.

V gene TRBV7-9 combines with J gene TRBJ2-7; D may be TRBD2 (6 bases). The CDR3 length is 14 residues. CDR1 is SEHNR and CDR2 is FQNEAQ in the germline V gene (reference sequence). Trimming left V 3 bases short and J 3 bases short, with 12 bases between. The CDR3 coding sequence is TGTGCCAGCAGCTTCGGGGGACCGATCTACGAGCAGTACTTC. It yields the protein CASSFGGPIYEQYF.

This clone was counted a few times. The V call is TRBV9, the J call TRBJ1-5; D is uncertain. Germline lookup yields CDR1 SGDLS and CDR2 YYNGEE. The V end was cut by 0 bases, the J end by 7 bases, with 8 bases between. The CDR3 has 13 amino acids. The CDR3: CASSVDTVQPQHF. The CDR3 DNA sequence: TGTGCCAGCAGCGTAGACACCGTGCAGCCCCAGCATTTT.

On this clone: A read error may account for a junction end that differs from germline. The chain has TRBV6-1 and TRBJ2-7; perhaps TRBD1 as D (5 bases). Looked up from germline, CDR1 is MNHNS and CDR2 is SASEGT. This CDR3 has 13 amino acids. CDR3 in DNA: TGTGCCAGCAGGGAAGGCAGGGCCTACGAGCAGTACTTC. Translated, it gives CASREGRAYEQYF.

This clone was seen only once. The rearrangement joins TRBV9 to TRBJ1-4; D may be TRBD1 (6 bases). Germline values: CDR1 SGDLS, CDR2 YYNGEE. CDR3 length: 15 amino acids. Trimming left V 4 bases short and J 8 bases short, with 18 bases between. The CDR3 protein is CASSYRPGGQEKLFF. The CDR3 coding sequence is TGTGCCAGCAGCTATCGTCCGGGAGGACAGGAAAAACTGTTTTTT.

This clone was seen a few times. The chain recombines TRBV30 with TRBJ1-2, with D unresolved. The germline V gene encodes CDR1 GTSNPN and CDR2 SVGIG (reference sequence). Between the trimmed V and J ends, which lost 0 bases and 4 bases, there was a span of 9 bases. This CDR3 is 13 amino acids long. The CDR3 loop reads CAWSVGDPYGYTF. The CDR3 DNA is TGTGCCTGGAGTGTTGGCGATCCCTATGGCTACACCTTC.

V is TRBV6-5 and J is TRBJ1-5; D gene unclear. The CDR3 is made up of 14 amino acids. Trimming took off 6 bases at V and 2 bases at J, with 11 bases between the two ends. The germline V gene encodes CDR1 MNHEY and CDR2 SVGAGI. This CDR3 is CASSLGRGNQPQHF. Written as DNA, the CDR3 is TGTGCCAGCAGCCTTGGTCGGGGCAATCAGCCCCAGCATTTT.

A single count supports this clone. The V gene is TRBV6-5, the J gene TRBJ2-7, with D unclear. V lost 6 bases, J lost 4 bases, and 10 bases lay in between. The CDR3 has 12 amino acids. CDR1 is MNHEY, CDR2 SVGAGI, per germline. CDR3: CASSFGSYEQYF. The DNA of the CDR3 is TGTGCCAGCAGCTTTGGTTCGTACGAGCAGTACTTC.

V usage is TRBV14 and J usage is TRBJ2-1; D is uncertain. V gave up 1 base and J gave up 5 bases, with 6 bases separating them. Germline CDR1 reads SGHDN; CDR2 reads FVKESK. This CDR3 contains 13 residues. The CDR3 is CASSQGRDNEQFF. CDR3 nucleotides: TGTGCCAGCAGCCAAGGTCGGGACAATGAGCAGTTCTTC.

V and J are TRBV7-9 and TRBJ2-7, with D tentatively TRBD1 (6 bases). V gave up 3 bases and J gave up 3 bases, with 12 bases separating them. The germline gives CDR1 SEHNR, CDR2 FQNEAQ (reference sequence). The CDR3 sequence is 14 residues long. CDR3 sequence reads: CASSFQTGIYEQYF. CDR3 sequence (DNA): TGTGCCAGCAGCTTTCAGACAGGAATCTACGAGCAGTACTTC.

The V call is TRBV7-8, the J call TRBJ2-5; 8 bases agree with TRBD1. J gave up 5 bases and V 4 bases, and 3 bases lay outside the gene matches. This CDR3 contains 13 residues. From germline, CDR1 is SGHVS and CDR2 FQNEAQ. The CDR3 region has the DNA TGTGCCAGCAGCTCGGACAGGGCGGAGACCCAGTACTTC. This translates into CASSSDRAETQYF.

J is TRBJ2-7 and V is TRBV5-1, with D unresolved. The CDR3 spans 14 residues. V gave up 0 bases and J gave up 2 bases, with 9 bases separating them. Germline-derived CDR1 and CDR2 are SGHRS and YFSETQ. The CDR3 nucleotides are TGCGCCAGCAGCTTGGGGCAGCACCCCTACGAGCAGTACTTC. The encoded protein is CASSLGQHPYEQYF.

This rearrangement joins TRBV29-1 to TRBJ2-3; D call uncertain. Germline lookup yields CDR1 SQVTM and CDR2 ANQGSEA. The V end was cut by 5 bases, the J end by 5 bases, with 20 bases between. CDR3 length equals 15 residues. The CDR3 is CSVFETPRIGDTQYF. In DNA form, the CDR3 reads TGCAGCGTTTTCGAGACGCCAAGGATAGGAGATACGCAGTATTTT.

This rearrangement joins TRBV30 to TRBJ2-6, with 8 bases lining up with TRBD2. Germline lookup yields CDR1 GTSNPN and CDR2 SVGIG (reference sequence). This CDR3 is 18 amino acids long. V trimming: 0 bases; J trimming: 2 bases; junction bases outside the gene matches: 9. The CDR3 DNA reads TGTGCCTGGAGTGTAGCCGGGAGGGCCTTCGCTGGGGCCAACGTCCTGACTTTC. It is translated as CAWSVAGRAFAGANVLTF.